Included here is one T cell receptor beta chain sequence, with context. The data originate from a study of blood T cell repertoires in COVID-19. On the study more broadly: COVID-19 samples, acute and convalescent, were from the United States, Italy and Spain. PBMCs, B-cell-depleted T cells, or T cells were the source of the cDNA or gDNA that made up the material.

The CDR3 is 14 residues long. CDR1 and CDR2 (germline): SNHLY, FYNNEI. The trim removed 6 bases at V and 6 bases at J, leaving 6 bases unmatched. The authors' processing: Reference gene primer amplification gave estimated nucleated cell counts. Using immunoSEQ multiplex PCR, the repertoire was profiled, and TCRdb retains in-frame clones only, with some absent. The V and J calls and clone size were taken over from that table, and D and trimming were inferred from the DNA. The profile shows approximately 180,000 clones, approximately 85% of them singletons. The receptor's source is a human donor with active or convalescent COVID-19. The donor label of this sample is uncertain. The chain joins TRBV2 to TRBJ1-4; TRBD1 matches 8 bases. The material sequenced was peripheral blood. This CDR3 is CASSSRTGHEKLFF. The CDR3 nucleotides are TGTGCCAGCAGCAGTAGGACAGGGCATGAAAAACTGTTTTTT.